A single count supports the clone carrying this T cell receptor (beta chain). Its antigen is currently unknown. TCRdb reprocessed the RT-PCR reads with MiXCR, giving one entry per CDR3 protein. The sample lists around 570,000 distinct CDR3 sequences; about 11% were seen once. The CDR3 contains 15 residues. CDR1 is LGHDT, CDR2 YNNKEL, per germline (reference sequence). V lost 4 bases and J 0 bases, leaving 13 bases between the germline ends. These data come from a study of response to subunit inactivated influenza vaccine. The study, taken as a whole, reports: Each seasonal influenza vaccination recruits few new T cells, the authors suggested.

These same records also appear under a second study, on T cells expressing NK-cell markers. That study adds: Template switching by 5'RACE with UMIs generated the TCR beta cDNA.

The chain links TRBV3-1 to TRBJ2-7; D possibly uses TRBD1 or TRBD2 (5 bases each). The sample in question was PBMCs from blood, obtained on the day of vaccination. The clonotype comes from a man aged 50-59 years who received an inactivated influenza vaccine. For the CDR3, the DNA is TGTGCCAGCAGCCCGGGGCGGCAGCCCTCCTACGAGCAGTACTTC. It yields the protein CASSPGRQPSYEQYF.